These 22 T cell receptor beta chains were sequenced from one sample in a study of blood T cell repertoires in COVID-19. Data came from immunoSEQ multiplex PCR; TCRdb stores just in-frame clones and leaves some out. Of about 120,000 clones listed, 71% were seen once; the top ten hold 0.7% to 1%. The source material was peripheral blood. The receptors here all came from a human donor with acute or convalescent COVID-19. The donor label of this sample is uncertain.

This clone has just a few counts. The V call is TRBV4-1, the J call TRBJ1-4; a weak D match, TRBD1 (5 bases). With 5 bases removed from V and 8 bases from J, the gap between germline ends came to 21 bases. CDR1 and CDR2 from the germline V gene are MGHRA and YSYEKL. The CDR3 has 16 amino acids. CDR3 amino acids: CASSSPGTLRDEKLFF. CDR3 DNA: TGCGCCAGCAGCTCCCCCGGGACTCTGAGGGACGAAAAACTGTTTTTT.

J is TRBJ1-2 and V is TRBV28, with 9 bases fitting TRBD1. In germline, CDR1 is MDHEN, CDR2 SYDVKM. The CDR3 runs 14 residues. J gave up 4 bases and V 6 bases, and 6 bases lay outside the gene matches. The CDR3 reads CASSPGQGGYGYTF. CDR3 coding DNA: TGTGCCAGCAGCCCGGGACAGGGAGGCTATGGCTACACCTTC.

This clone has more than one count but fewer than ten. This chain links TRBV4-2 with TRBJ2-1, with TRBD2 matching 7 bases. The trim removed 5 bases at V and 8 bases at J, leaving 15 bases unmatched. Germline assignment: CDR1 LGHNA and CDR2 YNFKEQ. The CDR3 totals 16 residues. The chain's CDR3 is CASSTTQLAPEDEQFF. The CDR3 region has the DNA TGTGCCAGCAGCACTACACAACTAGCGCCGGAGGATGAGCAGTTCTTC.

The chain is built from TRBV2 and TRBJ2-3, with TRBD1 identical over 8 bases. Germline-derived CDR1 and CDR2 are SNHLY and FYNNEI. This CDR3 has 15 amino acids. After removal of 11 bases from V and 2 bases from J, the junction contained 12 bases not matched to a gene. The CDR3 spells CAGKERQGITDTQYF. Here the CDR3 DNA reads TGTGCCGGAAAGGAGAGACAGGGGATCACAGATACGCAGTATTTT.

This clone has just one count. The V gene is TRBV30, the J gene TRBJ1-6; 9 bases are shared with TRBD1. Unmatched junction bases numbered 10, after V lost 3 bases and J lost 13 bases. CDR3 size: 14 residues. Germline V gene lookup returns CDR1 GTSNPN and CDR2 SVGIG (reference sequence). The CDR3, as DNA: TGTGCCTGGAGCGATACCGGGACAGGGCCGCCCCTCCACTTT. This gives the protein CAWSDTGTGPPLHF. Full variable domain (remainder filled in from reference TRBV30 and TRBJ1-6): SQTIHQWPATLVQPVGSPLSLECTVEGTSNPNLYWYRQAAGRGLQLLFYSVGIGQISSEVPQNLSASRPQDRQFILSSKKLLLSDSGFYLCAWSDTGTGPPLHFGNGTRLTVT.

Details on this clone: The sample has other DNA sequences that encode this CDR3 too. The chain couples TRBV18 to TRBJ1-6; the D gene is possibly TRBD1 (5 bases). The CDR3 contains 14 residues. CDR1 and CDR2 from the germline V gene are KGHSH and LQKENI. The V gene lost 3 bases and the J gene lost 6 bases, with 9 bases spanning the gap. The CDR3 region is CASSPGQGNSPLHF. Here the CDR3 DNA reads TGTGCCAGCTCACCCGGGCAGGGTAATTCACCCCTCCACTTT.

The CDR3 loop reads CATKARGSTPLHF. As DNA, the CDR3 is TGTGCCACCAAAGCCCGGGGTTCCACACCCCTCCACTTT. This chain uses TRBV19 with TRBJ1-6; D gene ambiguous. The CDR3 length is 13 residues. Trimming stripped 10 bases from V and 11 bases from J, with 18 bases between. Per germline, CDR1 LNHDA and CDR2 SQIVND (reference sequence).

This chain connects TRBV29-1 to TRBJ1-1; TRBD1 matches at 7 bases. Looked up from germline, CDR1 is SQVTM and CDR2 is ANQGSEA. V gave up 1 base and J gave up 11 bases; unmatched junction bases: 7. This CDR3 region has 12 residues. CDR3 DNA sequence: TGCAGCGTTGAAGTTAGACAGGGTGCCGCTTTCTTT. Translated, it gives CSVEVRQGAAFF.

The chain links TRBV3-1 (or the pseudogene TRBV3-2) to TRBJ2-1; 16 bases are shared with TRBD2. The length of the CDR3 is 20 residues. V trimming: 4 bases; J trimming: 0 bases; junction bases outside the gene matches: 9. CDR1 is LGHDT and CDR2 is YNNKEL in the germline V gene (reference sequence). The CDR3: CASSPVPGLAGGSSYNEQFF. CDR3 DNA sequence: TGTGCCAGCAGCCCAGTCCCGGGACTAGCGGGGGGGAGCTCCTACAATGAGCAGTTCTTC.

This clone occurred once. This chain joins TRBV19 and TRBJ1-2; 9 positions match TRBD1. Germline CDR1 is LNHDA and CDR2 is SQIVND (reference sequence). J gave up 4 bases and V 5 bases, and 8 bases lay outside the gene matches. This CDR3 spans 15 amino acids. In nucleotides, the CDR3 is TGTGCCAGTAGTCCAGGACAGGGGCTAGGCTATGGCTACACCTTC. Amino acid sequence: CASSPGQGLGYGYTF.

This rearrangement joins TRBV28 to TRBJ1-2; 10 nucleotides line up with TRBD1. J gave up 8 bases and V 5 bases, and 14 bases lay outside the gene matches. Germline V gives CDR1 MDHEN, CDR2 SYDVKM. CDR3 size: 16 residues. The CDR3, as DNA: TGTGCCAGCAGTCGACCCCCGGGACAGGGGTCCTTGGGCTACACCTTC. This translates into CASSRPPGQGSLGYTF.

This clone has a handful of counts. The rearrangement links TRBV11-2 to TRBJ2-7; D is unclear. Germline CDR1 reads SGHAT; CDR2 reads FQNNGV. Trimming removed 0 bases from V and 2 bases from J, with 8 bases in between. There are 14 residues in the CDR3. DNA of the CDR3: TGTGCCAGCAGCTTAGATCGACTGACCTACGAGCAGTACGTC. It codes for CASSLDRLTYEQYV.

The J gene is TRBJ1-2, the V gene TRBV5-6, with D perhaps matching TRBD1 (6 bases). Deletions cut 4 bases from V and 4 bases from J, with 14 bases between. Germline values: CDR1 SGHDT, CDR2 YYEEEE. The CDR3 runs 14 residues. Here the CDR3 DNA reads TGTGCCAGCAGCCCGATTCAGGGGACCTATGGCTACACCTTC. Translating gives CASSPIQGTYGYTF.

The V and J genes are TRBV15 and TRBJ2-3, with TRBD2 matching over 8 bases. The V segment lost 0 bases and the J segment 4 bases; nucleotides outside the gene matches: 6. The germline V gene encodes CDR1 LNHNV and CDR2 YYDKDF (reference sequence). The CDR3 has 16 amino acids. As DNA, the CDR3 is TGTGCCACCAGCAGAGAGGTTCGGGGGGGGGCAGATACGCAGTATTTT. It translates to CATSREVRGGADTQYF.

This clone has just a few counts. The chain links TRBV12-3 or TRBV12-4 to TRBJ1-6; perhaps TRBD1 as D (6 bases). V was clipped by 4 bases and J by 6 bases, with 7 bases between them. The CDR3 totals 13 residues. Here the CDR3 reads CASSWGPNSPLHF. The CDR3 nucleotides read TGTGCCAGCAGTTGGGGGCCTAATTCACCCCTCCACTTT.

The chain combines TRBV29-1 with TRBJ1-2; TRBD1 matches at 7 bases. V was pared by 5 bases and J by 0 bases, with 6 bases of the junction left unmatched. The germline CDR1 and CDR2 sequences are SQVTM and ANQGSEA. This CDR3 comprises 14 residues. This chain's CDR3 is CSVRGDSSNYGYTF. The CDR3 DNA is TGCAGCGTTCGAGGGGACAGCTCTAACTATGGCTACACCTTC.

V is TRBV19 and J is TRBJ1-2, with D perhaps matching TRBD1 (6 bases). The CDR3 totals 13 residues. V was trimmed by 7 bases and J by 4 bases, leaving 13 bases between them. In germline, CDR1 is LNHDA, CDR2 SQIVND (reference sequence). CDR3 DNA: TGTGCCAGTACGTCCGGGGACACCTATGGCTACACCTTC. Encoded protein: CASTSGDTYGYTF.

The chain links TRBV9 to TRBJ2-1, with 10 positions matching TRBD2. Trimming removed 4 bases from V and 3 bases from J; junction bases left unmatched: 4. The germline CDR1 and CDR2 sequences are SGDLS and YYNGEE. The CDR3 is made up of 15 amino acids. CDR3 DNA sequence: TGTGCCAGCAGCTTGCGGACTAGCGGCTACAATGAGCAGTTCTTC. Its protein product is CASSLRTSGYNEQFF.

The rearrangement links TRBV5-1 to TRBJ1-2, with 7 nucleotides matching TRBD1. V lost 0 bases, J lost 5 bases, and 7 bases stayed unmatched. Germline CDR1 and CDR2: SGHRS and YFSETQ. The CDR3 loop spans 15 amino acids. The CDR3 DNA reads as TGCGCCAGCAGCTTGGGGAGGGACAGTTTTTATGGCTACACCTTC. Translation: CASSLGRDSFYGYTF.

Relative to its sample, this clone is medium-sized. The DNA for the CDR3 is TGTGCCAGCAGTCGACGGGACAGGGCGCGGCATTTT. It specifies CASSRRDRARHF. The V gene is TRBV6-2 or TRBV6-3, the J gene TRBJ1-5; 9 nucleotides line up with TRBD1. V shed 5 bases, J shed 15 bases, and the junction held 8 bases outside the gene matches. CDR1 and CDR2 from the germline V gene are MNHEY and SVGEGT. There are 12 residues in the CDR3.

A few counts support this clone. J is TRBJ1-6 and V is TRBV7-9; the match to TRBD1 covers 7 bases. The junction had 12 bases not matched to a gene; V was cut back by 3 bases and J by 7 bases. Germline V gives CDR1 SEHNR, CDR2 FQNEAQ (reference sequence). The CDR3 sequence is 17 residues long. Written as DNA, the CDR3 is TGTGCCAGCAGCTTGATGGGGGGCGCAGGGGGAAATTCACCCCTCCACTTT. This encodes CASSLMGGAGGNSPLHF.

The chain combines TRBV6-6 with TRBJ1-5; 7 nucleotides line up with TRBD1. Germline V CDR1 and CDR2: MNHNY, SVGAGI (reference sequence). The CDR3 contains 14 residues. V was pared by 4 bases and J by 7 bases, with 7 bases of the junction left unmatched. This CDR3 is CASSSGQLIQPQHF. CDR3 DNA: TGTGCCAGCAGTTCGGGACAGCTAATACAGCCCCAGCATTTT.